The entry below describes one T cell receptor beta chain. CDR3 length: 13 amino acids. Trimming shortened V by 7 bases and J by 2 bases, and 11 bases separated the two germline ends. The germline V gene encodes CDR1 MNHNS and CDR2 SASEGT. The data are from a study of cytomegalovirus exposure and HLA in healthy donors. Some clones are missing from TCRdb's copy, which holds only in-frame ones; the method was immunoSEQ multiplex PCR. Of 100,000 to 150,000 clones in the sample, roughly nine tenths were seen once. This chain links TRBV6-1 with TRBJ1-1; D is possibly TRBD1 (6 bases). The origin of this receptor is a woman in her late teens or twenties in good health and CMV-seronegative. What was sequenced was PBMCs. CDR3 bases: TGTGCCAGCATGAGACAGGTCAACACTGAAGCTTTCTTT. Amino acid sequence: CASMRQVNTEAFF.